This T cell receptor beta chain was sequenced for a study of T cell responses to AZD1222 COVID-19 vaccine. General study results and limits: Mostly white British, mostly female donors; authors suggested clonal diversity may be underestimated. Across the whole spike, CD4 TCRs peaked at regions 160-218 and 743-854. Targets within unmutated variant regions were reportedly found for nearly half of spike-specific TCRs.

Germline V CDR1 and CDR2: SGDLS, YYNGEE. V was cut by 5 bases and J by 0 bases, with 16 bases left in between. This CDR3 region has 16 residues. This table comes from immunoSEQ multiplex PCR, and its TCRdb copy is limited to in-frame clones, with some not included. The sample lists some 48,000 clones, 65% to 90% occurring once. As regards this clone: What it binds is unknown.

This clonotype originated in an adult who received the AZD1222 COVID-19 vaccine. The V gene is TRBV9, the J gene TRBJ2-3; tentative D call: TRBD1 (7 bases). The sequences come from peripheral blood, collected 28 days after the second AZD1222 dose. The chain's CDR3 is CASSRPRGASTDTQYF. CDR3 nucleotide sequence: TGTGCCAGCAGTCGCCCCAGGGGGGCTAGCACAGATACGCAGTATTTT.